The entry that follows covers one T cell receptor (beta chain) sequence. TCRdb itself ran the reads through MiXCR, one entry per CDR3 protein. The table records more than 650,000 distinct CDR3 sequences, about a third of them present only once. The sample comes from a study of T cell repertoires in cytomegalovirus infection. From germline, CDR1 is SNHLY and CDR2 FYNNEI. V trimming: 2 bases; J trimming: 3 bases; junction bases outside the gene matches: 19. The length of the CDR3 is 19 residues. Sequencing was done on a sample of PBMCs. V and J are TRBV2 and TRBJ2-7; 7 bases align to TRBD2. This receptor was identified in a human donor in good health (CMV status not recorded). Some clones in this sample may be carry-over from other donors' samples. As DNA, the CDR3 is TGTGCCAGCAGTGAAAAGACCGTACTTGGGCTAGCGGACTTCTACGAGCAGTACTTC. Protein sequence: CASSEKTVLGLADFYEQYF. The whole variable domain, filled in from reference TRBV2 and TRBJ2-7, reads EPEVTQTPSHQVTQMGQEVILRCVPISNHLYFYWYRQILGQKVEFLVSFYNNEISEKSEIFDDQFSVERPDGSNFTLKIRSTKLEDSAMYFCASSEKTVLGLADFYEQYFGPGTRLTVT.